The T cell receptor (beta chain) described here comes from a study of early T cells in non-severe SARS-CoV-2 infection. In this sample, this clonotype turned up a few times. TCRdb used MiXCR to reprocess the 5' RACE reads, holding one entry per CDR3 protein. The sample carries around 45,000 distinct CDR3 sequences, nearly 7.5% recorded once. What was sequenced was whole blood. This TCR was sampled from an adult who was a healthcare worker with PCR-confirmed SARS-CoV-2 infection or an uninfected control (not recorded which).

The DNA for the CDR3 is TGCGCCAGCAGCCAAGAATATGGAGCGGTTATCAATGAGCAGTTCTTC. This codes for CASSQEYGAVINEQFF. The genes are TRBV4-3 and TRBJ2-1; tentative D call: TRBD2 (5 bases). Germline loops: CDR1 LGHNA, CDR2 YSLEER. CDR3 length: 16 residues. V lost 0 bases to trimming and J lost 6 bases, with 15 bases between them.